This entry lists 20 T cell receptor beta chains sequenced from one sample in a study of control samples from healthy donors and cancer patients. Produced via immunoSEQ multiplex PCR; TCRdb's table is partial and in-frame only. The sample holds 150,000 to 200,000 clones; 90% to 95% are singletons and the top ten take 8.5%. Sequenced input: blood. These receptors all stem from a woman between 40 and 55 years old in good health.

The V and J genes are TRBV2 and TRBJ2-5; possibly TRBD2 for D (6 bases). Germline V gene lookup returns CDR1 SNHLY and CDR2 FYNNEI. This CDR3 is 13 amino acids long. V lost 2 bases and J 5 bases, leaving 9 bases between the germline ends. CDR3 in DNA: TGTGCCAGCAGTGAACTGCGGGGCGAGACCCAGTACTTC. Translated, it gives CASSELRGETQYF.

This chain connects TRBV5-5 to TRBJ1-4; D is ambiguous. Deletions cut 0 bases from V and 7 bases from J, with 7 bases between. The germline gives CDR1 SGHKS, CDR2 YYEKEE (reference sequence). The length of the CDR3 is 13 residues. CDR3 sequence: CASSLARLEKLFF. CDR3 nucleotides: TGTGCCAGCAGCTTGGCCCGCCTTGAAAAACTGTTTTTT.

The chain employs TRBV5-1 and TRBJ2-1; 11 positions agree with TRBD1. The ends lost 4 bases at V and 7 bases at J; junction bases unmatched: 7. The germline gives CDR1 SGHRS, CDR2 YFSETQ. This CDR3 region has 15 residues. The CDR3 bases are TGCGCCAGCAGCATCGGGACAGGGGGTGGTAATGAGCAGTTCTTC. This translates into CASSIGTGGGNEQFF.

This clone has a single count. The chain is built from TRBV9 and TRBJ2-1, with 11 positions matching TRBD1. Germline V gene lookup returns CDR1 SGDLS and CDR2 YYNGEE. J lost 4 bases, V lost 2 bases, and 5 bases had no gene match. This CDR3 comprises 16 residues. CDR3 amino acids: CASSVSGTGGYNEQFF. The CDR3, as DNA: TGTGCCAGCAGCGTCTCCGGGACAGGGGGATACAATGAGCAGTTCTTC.

This clone was picked up one time. The V call is TRBV4-3, the J call TRBJ1-2; the D gene is possibly TRBD1 (6 bases). Trimming took off 3 bases at V and 3 bases at J, with 14 bases between the two ends. Germline V gene sequence: CDR1 LGHNA, CDR2 YSLEER. This CDR3 contains 15 residues. The CDR3 sequence is CASSQGARDHYGYTF. The CDR3 nucleotides read TGCGCCAGCAGCCAGGGGGCCAGGGACCACTATGGCTACACCTTC.

V and J are TRBV5-1 and TRBJ1-6, with 7 positions matching TRBD1. From germline, CDR1 is SGHRS and CDR2 YFSETQ. CDR3 length equals 18 residues. After removal of 5 bases from V and 7 bases from J, the junction contained 18 bases not matched to a gene. Here the CDR3 reads CASRTFAIRQGLNSPLHF. In nucleotides, the CDR3 is TGCGCCAGCAGGACCTTCGCTATTAGACAGGGTTTGAATTCACCCCTCCACTTT.

The chain carries TRBV18 and TRBJ2-7; possibly TRBD1 or TRBD2 for D (5 bases each). V was pared by 3 bases and J by 3 bases, with 12 bases between. Germline lookup yields CDR1 KGHSH and CDR2 LQKENI. The CDR3 runs to 14 residues. The CDR3 bases are TGTGCCAGCTCACCGTCCGGGGCATTCTACGAGCAGTACTTC. Protein sequence: CASSPSGAFYEQYF.

In DNA form, the CDR3 reads TGTGCCAGCAGCCCGCGGGGGGGCCTGCTCGAGCAGTACTTC. The encoded protein is CASSPRGGLLEQYF. The V gene is TRBV3-1 (or the pseudogene TRBV3-2), the J gene TRBJ2-7; 9 bases map to TRBD2. CDR1 and CDR2 (germline): LGHDT, YNNKEL (reference sequence). V dropped 4 bases and J dropped 6; count of bases not matched to a gene: 7. The CDR3 spans 14 residues.

V usage is TRBV5-6 and J usage is TRBJ2-7; TRBD1 matches 9 bases. CDR3 length: 14 amino acids. The V and J ends lost 5 bases and 1 base, in that order; junction bases with no gene match: 4. Per germline, CDR1 SGHDT and CDR2 YYEEEE. CDR3 protein: CASRGDRASYEQYF. The CDR3 DNA follows: TGTGCCAGCAGGGGGGACAGGGCGTCCTACGAGCAGTACTTC.

The rearrangement links TRBV27 to TRBJ1-1; 7 bases match TRBD1. The CDR3 has 15 residues. Germline CDR1 and CDR2: MNHEY and SMNVEV (reference sequence). Germline trimming cut 0 bases from V and 1 base from J; bases unmatched to any gene: 2. The CDR3 reads CASSLSGTENTEAFF. The CDR3 nucleotides read TGTGCCAGCAGTTTATCGGGGACAGAGAACACTGAAGCTTTCTTT.

This chain links TRBV10-3 with TRBJ1-1, with 7 bases lining up with TRBD1. Germline V CDR1 and CDR2: ENHRY, SYGVKD. The CDR3 covers 15 residues. V lost 4 bases and J lost 4; bases outside the gene matches: 9. The CDR3 DNA sequence: TGTGCCATCAGTGTCCAGGGGGGGGTCGGCACTGAAGCTTTCTTT. This gives the protein CAISVQGGVGTEAFF.

The CDR3 nucleotides are TGTGCCAGCACCCTCAGCGGGGGGCGGGATACGCAGTATTTT. Translation gives CASTLSGGRDTQYF. This chain connects TRBV13 to TRBJ2-3; 9 nucleotides align to TRBD2. The germline CDR1 and CDR2 sequences are PRHDT and FYEKMQ (reference sequence). J gave up 6 bases and V 7 bases, and 8 bases lay outside the gene matches. The CDR3 covers 14 residues.

The chain joins TRBV11-2 to TRBJ2-2, with D perhaps matching TRBD2 (6 bases). The CDR3 runs 17 residues. From germline, CDR1 is SGHAT and CDR2 FQNNGV. The germline V and J ends were trimmed by 0 bases and 2 bases, with 13 bases remaining between them. The CDR3 coding sequence is TGTGCCAGCAGCTTAGAAGGCCTAGCGTTCAACACCGGGGAGCTGTTTTTT. Its protein is CASSLEGLAFNTGELFF.

V is TRBV15 and J is TRBJ1-2; TRBD1 is a possible D gene (5 bases). The ends were cut back, 0 bases at V and 8 bases at J, with 13 bases in the middle. In germline, CDR1 is LNHNV, CDR2 YYDKDF (reference sequence). The CDR3 length is 14 residues. The CDR3 spells CATSRDRGYGGYTF. The CDR3 coding sequence is TGTGCCACCAGCAGAGATCGGGGGTATGGCGGCTACACCTTC.

CDR3 nucleotide sequence: TGTGCCAGCAGCTTAGTGGGGAGCTCTGGGGCCAACGTCCTGACTTTC. Residues: CASSLVGSSGANVLTF. The chain has TRBV7-2 and TRBJ2-6; tentatively, D is TRBD2 (5 bases). The CDR3 runs 16 residues. Between the trimmed V and J ends, which lost 1 base and 0 bases, there was a span of 7 bases. Germline V CDR1 and CDR2: SGHTA, FQGNSA. The entire variable domain, with the rest obtained from reference TRBV7-2 and TRBJ2-6, is as follows: GAGVSQSPSNKVTEKGKDVELRCDPISGHTALYWYRQSLGQGLEFLIYFQGNSAPDKSGLPSDRFSAERTGGSVSTLTIQRTQQEDSAVYLCASSLVGSSGANVLTFGAGSRLTVL.

V usage is TRBV5-1 and J usage is TRBJ2-7; D is possibly TRBD1 (5 bases). Germline V lookup: CDR1 SGHRS, CDR2 YFSETQ. This CDR3 comprises 14 residues. Trimming removed 5 bases from V and 1 base from J, with 13 bases in between. The CDR3 nucleotides are TGCGCCAGCAGGTCGGACACTGGATCCTACGAGCAGTACTTC. Translating it yields CASRSDTGSYEQYF.

The rearrangement joins TRBV6-2 or TRBV6-3 to TRBJ1-5, with D hard to call. Trimming took off 6 bases at V and 3 bases at J, with 15 bases between the two ends. There are 15 residues in the CDR3. Germline V gene lookup returns CDR1 MNHEY and CDR2 SVGEGT. The CDR3 protein is CASSQPTLVNQPQHF. In DNA, the CDR3 is TGTGCCAGCAGCCAACCGACGTTGGTCAATCAGCCCCAGCATTTT.

This clone is a singleton in its sample. V and J are TRBV12-5 and TRBJ2-1; 7 bases fit TRBD1. The CDR3 totals 14 residues. Germline CDR1 and CDR2: LGHNT and FRNRAP. The V gene end was trimmed by 7 bases and the J gene end by 7 bases; junction bases not matched to a gene: 10. The chain's CDR3 is CASADRAFGNEQFF. The CDR3 region has the DNA TGTGCTAGTGCCGACAGGGCTTTCGGAAATGAGCAGTTCTTC.

The chain carries TRBV6-6 and TRBJ2-1; D is ambiguous. Germline assignment: CDR1 MNHNY and CDR2 SVGAGI (reference sequence). This CDR3 has 17 amino acids. V dropped 5 bases and J dropped 2 bases, with 19 bases sitting between them. The DNA of the CDR3 is TGTGCCAGCAGTCGACCGGGTCCTACCAGGCCCTACAATGAGCAGTTCTTC. It codes for CASSRPGPTRPYNEQFF.

The V and J genes are TRBV28 and TRBJ1-6, with 7 bases matching TRBD1. This CDR3 is 15 amino acids long. V trimming: 3 bases; J trimming: 4 bases; junction bases outside the gene matches: 3. CDR1 and CDR2 (germline): MDHEN, SYDVKM. CDR3: CASSLGGQYNSPLHF. DNA of the CDR3: TGTGCCAGCAGTTTGGGGGGACAGTATAATTCACCCCTCCACTTT. The full variable domain, with the rest looked up from reference TRBV28 and TRBJ1-6, is DVKVTQSSRYLVKRTGEKVFLECVQDMDHENMFWYRQDPGLGLRLIYFSYDVKMKEKGDIPEGYSVSREKKERFSLILESASTNQTSMYLCASSLGGQYNSPLHFGNGTRLTVT.